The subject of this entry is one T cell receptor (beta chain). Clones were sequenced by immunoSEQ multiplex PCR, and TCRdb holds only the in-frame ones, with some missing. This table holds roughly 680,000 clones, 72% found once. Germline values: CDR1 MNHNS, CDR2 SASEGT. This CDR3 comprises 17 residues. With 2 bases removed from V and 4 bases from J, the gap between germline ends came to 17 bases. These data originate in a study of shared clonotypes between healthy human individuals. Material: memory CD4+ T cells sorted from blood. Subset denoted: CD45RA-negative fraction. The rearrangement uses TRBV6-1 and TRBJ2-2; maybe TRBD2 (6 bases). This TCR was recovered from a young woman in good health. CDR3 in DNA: TGTGCCAGCAGTGAATGGTCCCAGGGAGGTATCACCGGGGAGCTGTTTTTT. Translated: CASSEWSQGGITGELFF.